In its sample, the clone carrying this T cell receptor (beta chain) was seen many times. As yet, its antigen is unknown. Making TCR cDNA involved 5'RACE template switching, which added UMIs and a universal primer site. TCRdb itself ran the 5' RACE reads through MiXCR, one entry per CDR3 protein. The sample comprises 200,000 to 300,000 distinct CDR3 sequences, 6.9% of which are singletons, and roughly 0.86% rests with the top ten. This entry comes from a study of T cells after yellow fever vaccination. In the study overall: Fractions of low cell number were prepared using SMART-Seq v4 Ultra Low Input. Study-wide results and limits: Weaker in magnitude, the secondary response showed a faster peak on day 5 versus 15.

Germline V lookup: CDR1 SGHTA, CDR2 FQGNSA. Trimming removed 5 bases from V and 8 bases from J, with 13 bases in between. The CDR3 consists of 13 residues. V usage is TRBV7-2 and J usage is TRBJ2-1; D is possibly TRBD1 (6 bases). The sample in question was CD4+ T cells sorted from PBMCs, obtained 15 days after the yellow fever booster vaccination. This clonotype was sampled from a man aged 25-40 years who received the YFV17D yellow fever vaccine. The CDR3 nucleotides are TGTGCCAGCAGCCCCATAGGGGGATATGAGCAGTTCTTC. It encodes CASSPIGGYEQFF.